This TCR beta chain was identified in a study of shared clonotypes between healthy human individuals (dated by TCRdb to about 2020). For context, the study as a whole: The cohort comprised two women and a few men aged 18 to 49 years. For each donor, CD4 naive and CD4 memory were each given three plates, CD8 naive was given two plates, and CD8 memory was given one plate. The study deeply sequenced blood TCR repertoires of 5 or 6 healthy adults to estimate repertoire size and the extent of clonotype sharing between individuals. Libraries were prepared and TCR repertoires were sequenced by different laboratories using diverse techniques, in order to increase sequencing depth and limit assay-specific biases. Per donor, leukapheresis produced somewhere between about 0.9 and 9.5 billion PBMCs.

On this clone: There is no known antigen for this receptor. No much larger clone is present one base from it, and per-base qualities are unavailable.

TCR CDR3 regions were amplified from genomic DNA by multiplex PCR using the deep immunoSEQ assay. Extracted genomic DNA from each cell subset was spread evenly across all wells of several immunoSEQ 96-well plates, with each plate serving as a replicate. For sorted subsets, each replicate PCR was loaded with approximately 190 ng genomic DNA, equivalent to roughly 30,000 T cell genomes. Purified libraries were measured with a Qubit 3.0 fluorometer, size-checked on a Bioanalyzer 2100, and measured again with the KAPA Library Quantification kit. Every immunoSEQ 96-well plate was sequenced on a dedicated single-read 150-cycle Illumina NextSeq 550 flow cell. In the paper's pipeline: Because only junctional sequences without quality scores were contained in the immunoSEQ output, filtering matching that applied to full-length reads could not be performed. Sequences were annotated with PyIR, a Python wrapper for IgBLAST v1.9, using IMGT germline references to assign V/J genes and CDR3. Reads were filtered out if the reads had weak V/J assignments (E-value above 1e-6), no CDR3, stop codons, out-of-frame junctions, or ambiguous translated residues. V3J clonotypes were defined as sequences sharing an identical inferred V gene, J gene, and CDR3 amino acid sequence. Percentage overlap between repertoires was computed as shared unique clonotypes divided by the size of the smaller repertoire. Richness of each repertoire was evaluated using RTK rarefaction, the Chao1 estimator, and Recon v2.1 estimates of unobserved clonotypes. Generation probabilities for all TCRbeta clonotypes obtained by the gDNA method from a handful of donors were computed using OLGA. TCRdb provides this immuneACCESS table in a form limited to in-frame rearrangements. Some clones are lacking; in checked studies, under half of them reflect an unresolved V gene, and why the rest are absent is not known. D and trimming come from the DNA, and the V and J calls and clone size come from that table. The sample profile shows under 2.5 million clones; less than 95% of them were found once. In total, the top ten clones hold 0.37% of the sample.

V is reduced by 1 base and J by 2 bases, leaving a spacing of 11 bases between them. Measured from the cysteine to the phenylalanine, the CDR3 is 15 residues long. CDR3 DNA only is kept here, 45 bases in frame from base 1. In the germline V gene, CDR1 corresponds to MGHRA and CDR2 to YSYEKL. Broad study findings and their caveats: Higher generation probabilities were observed for clonotypes shared by all four sorted-subset donors than for non-shared clonotypes. Even with the large sequencing depth, rarefaction of the sorted-subset datasets indicated that sequencing was incomplete. Because the study included only a small number of donors, the genetic and exposure-history diversity represented was limited. Only blood was sampled, and tissue TCR repertoires likely differ from those in blood. Larger estimated clonotype richness was generally found for naive subsets than for memory subsets. Pairwise subsampling indicated that sequencing depth was expected to affect the degree of clonotype sharing among donors. Sharing across a few donors was observed for roughly 5% of naive CD4, over 3% of naive CD8, over 2% of memory CD4, and roughly 0.43% of memory CD8 clonotypes.

Healthy HIV-negative adults with no recently reported acute infections or vaccinations were included as donors. Only Caucasian adults living in Nashville, Tennessee, USA were represented among the donors. CD4+ T cells were enriched by magnetic negative selection, after which naive cells were positively selected on CD45RA and the negative fraction was taken as the memory subset. Blood was obtained by leukapheresis, after which PBMCs were separated by Ficoll-Histopaque density gradient centrifugation and cryopreserved in liquid nitrogen vapor phase. Analytical flow cytometry was used to check the purity and quantity of every magnetically sorted T cell population. Genomic DNA was isolated from each sorted fraction and quantified by UV absorbance on a Nanodrop 2000c.

The receptor was isolated from a man in his late teens or twenties in good health. Some clones in this sample may be carry-over from other donors' samples. The sample taken for sequencing was naive CD4+ T cells from PBMCs. Per the publication, the cell subset or site label means: CD45RA+ positively selected. The chain couples TRBV4-1 to TRBJ2-5; D gene: possibly TRBD1, on 5 matching bases. The base sequence is TGCGCCAGCAGCCAAGCTGCAGGGCTACAAGAGACCCAGTACTTC. The translation is CASSQAAGLQETQYF.